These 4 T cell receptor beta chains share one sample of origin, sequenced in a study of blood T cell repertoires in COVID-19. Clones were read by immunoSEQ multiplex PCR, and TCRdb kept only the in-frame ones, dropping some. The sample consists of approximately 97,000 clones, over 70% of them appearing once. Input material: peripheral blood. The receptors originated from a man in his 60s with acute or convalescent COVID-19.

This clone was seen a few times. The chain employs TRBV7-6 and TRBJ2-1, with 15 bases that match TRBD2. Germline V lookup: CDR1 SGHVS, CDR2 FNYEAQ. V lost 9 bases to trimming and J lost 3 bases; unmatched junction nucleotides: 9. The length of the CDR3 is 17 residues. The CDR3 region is CASQKGTSGGNYNEQFF. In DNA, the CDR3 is TGTGCCAGTCAGAAAGGGACTAGCGGGGGGAACTACAATGAGCAGTTCTTC.

The CDR3 coding sequence is TGTGCCAGCAGCGAGGGCAGGGGGCAGGAAAAACTGTTTTTT. Protein product: CASSEGRGQEKLFF. The rearrangement uses TRBV25-1 and TRBJ1-4, with 8 bases lining up with TRBD1. After removal of 6 bases from V and 8 bases from J, the junction contained 8 bases not matched to a gene. The CDR3 has 14 amino acids. Germline CDR1 MGHDK, CDR2 SYGVNS.

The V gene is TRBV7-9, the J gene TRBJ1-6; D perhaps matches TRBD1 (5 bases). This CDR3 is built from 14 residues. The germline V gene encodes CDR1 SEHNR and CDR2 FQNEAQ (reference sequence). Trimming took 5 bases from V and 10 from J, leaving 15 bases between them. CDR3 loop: CASSPPREGSPLHF. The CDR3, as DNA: TGTGCCAGCAGCCCCCCCAGGGAAGGATCACCCCTCCACTTT. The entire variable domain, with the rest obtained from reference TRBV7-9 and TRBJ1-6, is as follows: DTGVSQNPRHKITKRGQNVTFRCDPISEHNRLYWYRQTLGQGPEFLTYFQNEAQLEKSRLLSDRFSAERPKGSFSTLEIQRTEQGDSAMYLCASSPPREGSPLHFGNGTRLTVT.

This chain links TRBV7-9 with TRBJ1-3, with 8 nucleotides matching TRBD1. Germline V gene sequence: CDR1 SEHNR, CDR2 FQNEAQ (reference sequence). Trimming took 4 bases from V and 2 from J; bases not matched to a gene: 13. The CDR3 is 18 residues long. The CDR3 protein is CASSSEMTGEPPGNTIYF. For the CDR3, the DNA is TGTGCCAGCAGCTCAGAAATGACAGGGGAACCCCCTGGAAACACCATATATTTT.